A single sample gave rise to the 3 T cell receptor beta chains below, sequenced in a study of regulatory T cells in long-lasting Graves disease. Described time point: newly diagnosed GD, antithyroid drugs for less than 3 months. PBMC RNA was the source of the TCR library. TCR beta libraries were built with iRepertoire HTBI primers and Arm-PCR of CDR3 regions. TCRdb re-derived calls from the multiplex PCR reads in MiXCR, one entry per CDR3 protein. Of about 220,000 distinct CDR3 sequences in the sample, roughly 20% were seen once. These sequences were also reported in another study, on T cells in Graves' hyperthyroidism and ophthalmopathy.

The input for sequencing was peripheral blood mononuclear cells (PBMCs), taken at new diagnosis, from a patient treated with antithyroid drugs. The receptors were sampled from a woman in her twenties or thirties with Graves disease.

This clonotype was recorded at least ten times. The V and J genes are TRBV6-1 and TRBJ1-6; 9 bases line up with TRBD1. The germline CDR1 and CDR2 sequences are MNHNS and SASEGT. The V segment lost 6 bases and the J segment 7 bases; nucleotides outside the gene matches: 13. This CDR3 comprises 17 residues. The CDR3 sequence is CASSSDGTGPGNSPLHF. CDR3 DNA: TGTGCCAGCAGCTCCGACGGGACAGGGCCAGGGAATTCACCCCTCCACTTT.

A few counts support this clonotype. V usage is TRBV9 and J usage is TRBJ2-1; TRBD2 matches 7 bases. With 1 base clipped from V and 7 bases from J, the junction kept 11 bases outside the gene matches. Germline lookup yields CDR1 SGDLS and CDR2 YYNGEE. CDR3 size: 16 residues. The CDR3 nucleotides are TGTGCCAGCAGCGTAAACCCTATGGGAGGGAGGAATGAGCAGTTCTTC. This codes for CASSVNPMGGRNEQFF.

This clonotype was detected many times. The V call is TRBV19, the J call TRBJ1-4, with D possibly TRBD1 on 5 matching bases. The CDR3 runs 13 residues. Per germline, CDR1 LNHDA and CDR2 SQIVND (reference sequence). Trimming stripped 7 bases from V and 5 bases from J, with 11 bases between. CDR3: CASTVRANEKLFF. For the CDR3, the DNA is TGTGCCAGTACCGTCAGGGCCAATGAAAAACTGTTTTTT.